What follows are 11 T cell receptor beta chains derived from one specimen sequenced in a study of radiotherapy plus CTLA-4 blockade in lung cancer. Method: immunoSEQ multiplex PCR; TCRdb's copy keeps in-frame clones and lacks some. The sample contains around 77,000 clones, 70% to 80% of which appear only once. The source was peripheral blood, collected from a patient treated with radiotherapy plus ipilimumab. These receptors all stem from a human donor with non-small cell lung cancer whose response to radiotherapy plus ipilimumab could not be evaluated.

V and J are TRBV29-1 and TRBJ1-1; D is uncertain. This CDR3 has 13 amino acids. Trimming took off 3 bases at V and 0 bases at J, with 8 bases between the two ends. CDR1 SQVTM and CDR2 ANQGSEA come from the germline V gene. In DNA form, the CDR3 reads TGCAGCGTTGAGGGCAGCATGAACACTGAAGCTTTCTTT. Its translation: CSVEGSMNTEAFF.

The rearrangement uses TRBV6-5 and TRBJ2-1; possible D gene TRBD2, 5 bases. Germline values: CDR1 MNHEY, CDR2 SVGAGI. The CDR3 totals 14 residues. V lost 2 bases to trimming and J lost 5 bases, with 10 bases between them. CDR3 in amino acids: CASSYPGLHNEQFF. For the CDR3, the DNA is TGTGCCAGCAGTTACCCCGGACTGCACAATGAGCAGTTCTTC.

The chain recombines TRBV6-1 with TRBJ1-5, with 7 bases aligning to TRBD1. The V and J ends lost 7 bases and 6 bases, in that order; junction bases with no gene match: 9. The V gene's germline CDR1 is MNHNS and CDR2 SASEGT. This CDR3 has 14 amino acids. The chain's CDR3 is CASTLRQGFQPQHF. CDR3 bases: TGTGCCAGCACTCTCCGACAGGGTTTTCAGCCCCAGCATTTT.

This sequence joins TRBV2 and TRBJ1-2; D may be TRBD1 (6 bases). Germline lookup yields CDR1 SNHLY and CDR2 FYNNEI. The CDR3 has 13 amino acids. Trimming cost V 7 bases and J 8 bases, with 17 bases left between them. CDR3 in DNA: TGTGCCAGCACATGGACAGCCGTTGAGGGCTACACCTTC. It specifies CASTWTAVEGYTF.

V and J are TRBV19 and TRBJ2-7, with D perhaps TRBD2 (6 bases). Germline V lookup: CDR1 LNHDA, CDR2 SQIVND (reference sequence). The CDR3 length is 14 residues. The V end lost 6 bases, the J end lost 2 bases, and 14 bases lay between the germline ends. The CDR3 bases are TGTGCCAGTAGGGGCGCGGGGCCGACCTACGAGCAGTACTTC. Protein: CASRGAGPTYEQYF.

The gene calls are TRBV28 and TRBJ1-3; 7 nucleotides agree with TRBD1. V shed 2 bases, J shed 3 bases, and the junction held 10 bases outside the gene matches. This CDR3 contains 17 residues. The germline CDR1 and CDR2 sequences are MDHEN and SYDVKM. The CDR3: CASSLAAGRGSGNTIYF. The DNA of the CDR3 is TGTGCCAGCAGTTTAGCGGCGGGCAGGGGGAGTGGAAACACCATATATTTT.

This chain uses TRBV28 with TRBJ2-5; no firm D call. With the DNA end fitting TRBJ2-7 better, the J assignment may be wrong. Germline V gives CDR1 MDHEN, CDR2 SYDVKM. The length of the CDR3 is 13 residues. The CDR3 bases are TGTGCCAGCAACCCAAGACGGAACTACGAGCAGTACTTC. Translation: CASNPRRNYEQYF.

The chain joins TRBV11-3 to TRBJ2-7; a possible D gene is TRBD1 (6 bases). CDR1 and CDR2 (germline): SGHNT, YENEEA. The CDR3 is 14 amino acids. V lost 5 bases and J lost 3, with 14 bases in between. Written as DNA, the CDR3 is TGTGCCAGCAGCCCGCAAACAGGGAACTACGAGCAGTACTTC. Amino acids: CASSPQTGNYEQYF.

The chain couples TRBV21-1 to TRBJ2-7; the DNA was not used to check the table's D call, TRBD2. TRBV21-1 is termed a pseudogene. The CDR3 covers 16 residues. This CDR3 is CASSKVAAGGPYEQYF. Here the CDR3 DNA reads TGTGCCAGCAGCAAAGTCGCAGCGGGGGGACCCTACGAGCAGTACTTC.

V usage is TRBV20-1 and J usage is TRBJ1-1, with D unresolved. Looked up from germline, CDR1 is DFQATT and CDR2 is SNEGSKA (reference sequence). Trimming cost V 3 bases and J 4 bases, with 6 bases left between them. There are 11 residues in the CDR3. The CDR3 bases are TGCAGTGCTAGCTCTCGCACTGAAGCTTTCTTT. It yields the protein CSASSRTEAFF.

This clone has only one observation. This chain joins TRBV28 and TRBJ2-3; 8 bases match TRBD2. In germline, CDR1 is MDHEN, CDR2 SYDVKM. This CDR3 region has 14 residues. Losses at the gene ends were 5 bases for V and 0 bases for J; bases not matched to a gene: 1. The CDR3 loop reads CASSSGGSTDTQYF. In DNA form, the CDR3 reads TGTGCCAGCAGTAGCGGGGGTAGCACAGATACGCAGTATTTT.